These T cell receptor beta chains were read from a single sample in a study of identifying expanded T cells in peripheral blood. Clones were read by immunoSEQ multiplex PCR, and TCRdb kept only the in-frame ones, dropping some. Of some 100,000 clones in the sample, approximately 89% were seen once. The sample comprised blood. The receptors here all came from a person aged 18-70 years in good health. Each CDR3 is given with its conserved first and last residue.

>TRBV9|TRBJ2-1
CASSLLAGGSGEQFF
>TRBV6-5|TRBJ2-2
CASSLTRSGELFF
>TRBV4-3|TRBJ1-4
CASSQDSPGTNEKLFF
>TRBV14|TRBJ1-1
CASSPPGTRNTEAFF
>TRBV7-9|TRBJ1-1
CASSGQGAPGTEAFF
>TRBV5-1|TRBJ1-2
CASSRGQNYGYTF
>TRBV19|TRBJ1-2
CASSIGADRNYGYTF
>TRBV7-9|TRBJ2-3
CASSSGTDRSTDTQYF
>TRBV13|TRBJ2-7
CASSLRTSGSNEQYF
>TRBV19|TRBJ1-4
CASSMGKVEEKLFF
>TRBV5-1|TRBJ1-1
CASSWGGAGDTEAFF
>TRBV4-3|TRBJ2-1
CASSQASLAGLGEQFF
>TRBV15|TRBJ2-7
CATSRELDSYEQYF
>TRBV9|TRBJ1-2
CASSGYGTRAVYGYTF
>TRBV10-3|TRBJ2-1
CAISKDSGGHAHEQFF
>TRBV5-4|TRBJ2-7
CASSKSGGLVWEQYF
>TRBV11-2|TRBJ2-1
CASSQNGRVGEQFF
>TRBV4-1|TRBJ2-7
CASSQDPRGSYEQYF
>TRBV4-2|TRBJ2-3
CASSPTLAGGTTDTQYF
>TRBV19|TRBJ2-7
CASSLGTDRGSHEQYF
>TRBV15|TRBJ1-3
CATSSRQGSGNTIYF
>TRBV5-1|TRBJ1-1
CASSKGDTEAFF
>TRBV5-4|TRBJ2-7
CASSLFGGPTYEQYF
>TRBV4-1|TRBJ2-1
CASSQAASGANGNEQFF
>TRBV7-9|TRBJ1-2
CASSLSSTNPRSYGYTF
>TRBV10-1|TRBJ1-3
CASKGQGNSGNTIYF
>TRBV29-1|TRBJ2-1
CSAGLTGSGEQFF
>TRBV6-5|TRBJ1-6
CASREAGRSPLHF
>TRBV4-3|TRBJ2-1
CASSRGMENEQFF
>TRBV9|TRBJ1-2
CASSPRINYGYTF
>TRBV11-2|TRBJ1-1
CASSEGLEAFF
>TRBV7-8|TRBJ2-3
CASSLASTDTQYF
>TRBV12-5|TRBJ1-5
CASGLVLGGLNQPQHF
>TRBV5-1|TRBJ2-2
CASSLGASVFTGELFF
>TRBV5-1|TRBJ2-7
CASSSREFGRGPGEQYF
>TRBV5-1|TRBJ1-1
CASSPRGVSDTEAFF
>TRBV29-1|TRBJ2-1
CSVAGTGREQFF
>TRBV2|TRBJ2-7
CASRKSGTGGEQYF
>TRBV7-2|TRBJ2-3
CASSFMSGTSTDTQYF
>TRBV2|TRBJ1-5
CAISYSNQPQHF
>TRBV7-7|TRBJ2-1
CASSLAQGYEQFF
>TRBV28|TRBJ1-5
CASIVAQAGGANQPQHF
>TRBV6-1|.
CASSEGQGAFYEQYF
>TRBV29-1|TRBJ1-1
CSGGTNLEAFF
>TRBV11-2|TRBJ2-1
CASSPYTGRTYNEQFF
>TRBV11-2|TRBJ1-2
CASSLAEFGQGGIGYTF
>TRBV2|TRBJ2-5
CASSEGFQLEETQYF